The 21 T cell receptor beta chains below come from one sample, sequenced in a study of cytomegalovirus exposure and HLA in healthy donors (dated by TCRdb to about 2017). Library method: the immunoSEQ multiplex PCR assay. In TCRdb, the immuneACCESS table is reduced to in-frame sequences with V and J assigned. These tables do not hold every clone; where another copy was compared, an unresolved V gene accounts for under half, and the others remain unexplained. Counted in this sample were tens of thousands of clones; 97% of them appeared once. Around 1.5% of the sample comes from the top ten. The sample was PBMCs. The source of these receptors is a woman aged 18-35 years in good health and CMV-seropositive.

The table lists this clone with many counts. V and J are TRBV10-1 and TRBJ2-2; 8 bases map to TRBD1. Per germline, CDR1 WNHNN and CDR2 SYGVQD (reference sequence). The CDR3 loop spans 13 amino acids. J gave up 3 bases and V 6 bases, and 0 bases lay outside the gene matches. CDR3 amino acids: CASRQGDTGELFF. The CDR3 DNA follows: TGCGCCAGCAGACAGGGGGACACCGGGGAGCTGTTTTTT.

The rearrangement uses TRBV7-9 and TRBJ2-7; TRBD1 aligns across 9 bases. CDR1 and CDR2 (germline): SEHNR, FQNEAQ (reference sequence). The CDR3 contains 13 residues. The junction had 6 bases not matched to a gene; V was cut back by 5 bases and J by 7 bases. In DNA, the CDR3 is TGTGCCAGCAGCCCAGGGACAGGGCGGGAGCAGTACTTC. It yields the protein CASSPGTGREQYF.

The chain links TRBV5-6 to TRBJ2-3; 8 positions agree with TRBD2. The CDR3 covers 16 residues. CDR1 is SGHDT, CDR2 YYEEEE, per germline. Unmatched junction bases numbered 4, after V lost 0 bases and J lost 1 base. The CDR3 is CASSLVPGGGTDTQYF. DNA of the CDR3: TGTGCCAGCAGCTTGGTACCGGGAGGGGGCACAGATACGCAGTATTTT.

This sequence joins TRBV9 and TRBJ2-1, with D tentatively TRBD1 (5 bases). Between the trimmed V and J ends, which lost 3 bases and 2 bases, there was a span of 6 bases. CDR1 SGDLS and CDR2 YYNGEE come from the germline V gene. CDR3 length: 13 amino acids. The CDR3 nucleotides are TGTGCCAGCAGCGGACAGCCCTACAATGAGCAGTTCTTC. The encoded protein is CASSGQPYNEQFF.

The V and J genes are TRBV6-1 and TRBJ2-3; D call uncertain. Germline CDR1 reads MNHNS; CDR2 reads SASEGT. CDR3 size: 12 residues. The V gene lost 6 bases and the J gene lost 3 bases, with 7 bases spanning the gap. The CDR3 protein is CASSPGTDTQYF. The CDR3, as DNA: TGTGCCAGCAGCCCCGGGACAGATACGCAGTATTTT.

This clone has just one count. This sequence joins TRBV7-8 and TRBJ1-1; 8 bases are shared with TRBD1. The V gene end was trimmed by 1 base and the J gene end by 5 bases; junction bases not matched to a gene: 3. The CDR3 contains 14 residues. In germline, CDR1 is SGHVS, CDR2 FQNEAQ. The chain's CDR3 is CASSLDRGRTEAFF. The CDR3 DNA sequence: TGTGCCAGCAGCTTAGACAGGGGGAGAACTGAAGCTTTCTTT. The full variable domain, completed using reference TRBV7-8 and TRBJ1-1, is GAGVSQSPRYKVAKRGQDVALRCDPISGHVSLFWYQQALGQGPEFLTYFQNEAQLDKSGLPSDRFFAERPEGSVSTLKIQRTQQEDSAVYLCASSLDRGRTEAFFGQGTRLTVV.

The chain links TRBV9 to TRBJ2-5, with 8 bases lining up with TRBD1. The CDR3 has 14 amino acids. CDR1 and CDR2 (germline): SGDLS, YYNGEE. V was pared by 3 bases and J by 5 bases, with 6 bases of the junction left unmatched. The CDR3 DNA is TGTGCCAGCAGCGGAGCACAGGGGGTGGAGACCCAGTACTTC. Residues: CASSGAQGVETQYF.

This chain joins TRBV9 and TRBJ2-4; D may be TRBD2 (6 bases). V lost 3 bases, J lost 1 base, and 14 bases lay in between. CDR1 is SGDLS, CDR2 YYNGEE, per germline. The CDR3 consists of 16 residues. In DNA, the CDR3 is TGTGCCAGCAGCGAGATGGGGGGTCGGGCCAAAAACATTCAGTACTTC. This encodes CASSEMGGRAKNIQYF.

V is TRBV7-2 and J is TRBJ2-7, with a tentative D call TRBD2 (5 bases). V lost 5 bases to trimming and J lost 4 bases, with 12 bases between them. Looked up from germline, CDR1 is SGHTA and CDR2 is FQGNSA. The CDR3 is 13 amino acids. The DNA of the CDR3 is TGTGCCAGCAGCGAATCGTCGGGGTACGAGCAGTACTTC. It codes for CASSESSGYEQYF.

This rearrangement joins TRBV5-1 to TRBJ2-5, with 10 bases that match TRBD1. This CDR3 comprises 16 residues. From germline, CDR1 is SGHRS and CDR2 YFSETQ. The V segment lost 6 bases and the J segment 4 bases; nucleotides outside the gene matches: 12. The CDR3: CASNPSTGGFGETQYF. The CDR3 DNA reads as TGCGCCAGCAACCCTTCGACAGGGGGCTTCGGAGAGACCCAGTACTTC.

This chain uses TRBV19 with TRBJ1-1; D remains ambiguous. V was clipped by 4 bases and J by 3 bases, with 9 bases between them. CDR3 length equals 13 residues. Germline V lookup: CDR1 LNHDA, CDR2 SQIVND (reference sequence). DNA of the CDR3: TGTGCCAGTAGTACGGCAGGATACACTGAAGCTTTCTTT. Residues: CASSTAGYTEAFF.

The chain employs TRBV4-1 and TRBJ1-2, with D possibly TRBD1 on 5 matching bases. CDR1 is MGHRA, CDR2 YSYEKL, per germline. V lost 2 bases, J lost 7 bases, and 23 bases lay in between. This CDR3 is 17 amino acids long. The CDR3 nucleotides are TGCGCCAGCAGCCAACGATCTTGGGGGGAAGGAGTCGGTGGCTACACCTTC. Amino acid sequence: CASSQRSWGEGVGGYTF.

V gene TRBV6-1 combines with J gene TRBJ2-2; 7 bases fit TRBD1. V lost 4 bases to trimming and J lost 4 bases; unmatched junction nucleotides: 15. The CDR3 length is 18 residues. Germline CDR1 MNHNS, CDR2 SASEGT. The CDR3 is CASSGKPTGLLRTGELFF. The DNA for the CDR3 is TGTGCCAGCAGTGGGAAGCCGACAGGGCTTTTACGCACCGGGGAGCTGTTTTTT.

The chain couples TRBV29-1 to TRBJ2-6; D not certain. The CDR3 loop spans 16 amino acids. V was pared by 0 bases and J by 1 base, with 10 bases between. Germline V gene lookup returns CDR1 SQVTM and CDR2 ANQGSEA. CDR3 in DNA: TGCAGCGTTGAAGATCTGTCGAGTTCTGGGGCCAACGTCCTGACTTTC. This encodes CSVEDLSSSGANVLTF.

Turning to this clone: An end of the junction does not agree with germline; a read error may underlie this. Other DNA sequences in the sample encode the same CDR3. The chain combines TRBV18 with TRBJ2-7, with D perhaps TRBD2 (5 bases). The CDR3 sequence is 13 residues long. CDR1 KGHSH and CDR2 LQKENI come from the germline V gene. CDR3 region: CASSPPSGYEQYF. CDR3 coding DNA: TGTGCCAGCTCACCACCCTCGGGGTACGAGCAGTACTTT.

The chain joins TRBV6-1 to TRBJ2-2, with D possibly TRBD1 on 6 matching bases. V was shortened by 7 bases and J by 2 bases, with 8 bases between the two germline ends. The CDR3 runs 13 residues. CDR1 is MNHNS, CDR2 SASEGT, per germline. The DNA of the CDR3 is TGTGCCAGCACCAGGGGTAACACCGGGGAGCTGTTTTTT. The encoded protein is CASTRGNTGELFF.

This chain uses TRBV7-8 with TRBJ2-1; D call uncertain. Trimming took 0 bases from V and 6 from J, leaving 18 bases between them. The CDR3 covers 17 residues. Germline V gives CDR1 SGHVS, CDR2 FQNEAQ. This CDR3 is CASSLATGKRNSNEQFF. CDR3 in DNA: TGTGCCAGCAGCTTAGCTACTGGCAAACGAAACAGCAATGAGCAGTTCTTC.

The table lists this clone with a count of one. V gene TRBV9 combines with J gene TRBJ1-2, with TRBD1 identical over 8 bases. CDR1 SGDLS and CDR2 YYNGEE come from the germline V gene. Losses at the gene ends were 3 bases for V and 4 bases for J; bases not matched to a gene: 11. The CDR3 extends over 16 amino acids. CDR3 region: CASSASTGDLAYGYTF. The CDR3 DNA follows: TGTGCCAGCAGCGCCTCGACAGGGGACTTGGCCTATGGCTACACCTTC.

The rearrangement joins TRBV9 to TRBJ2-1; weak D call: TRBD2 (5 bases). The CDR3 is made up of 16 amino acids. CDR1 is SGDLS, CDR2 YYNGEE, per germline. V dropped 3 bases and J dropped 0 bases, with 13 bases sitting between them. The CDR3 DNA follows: TGTGCCAGCAGCGCCTACAGCGGCAGCTCCTACAATGAGCAGTTCTTC. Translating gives CASSAYSGSSYNEQFF.

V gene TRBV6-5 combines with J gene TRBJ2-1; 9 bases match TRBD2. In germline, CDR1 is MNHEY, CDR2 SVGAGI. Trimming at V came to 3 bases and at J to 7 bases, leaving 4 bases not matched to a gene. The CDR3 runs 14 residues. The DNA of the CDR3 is TGTGCCAGCAGTTATAGGCTAGCGGGAAATGAGCAGTTCTTC. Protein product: CASSYRLAGNEQFF.

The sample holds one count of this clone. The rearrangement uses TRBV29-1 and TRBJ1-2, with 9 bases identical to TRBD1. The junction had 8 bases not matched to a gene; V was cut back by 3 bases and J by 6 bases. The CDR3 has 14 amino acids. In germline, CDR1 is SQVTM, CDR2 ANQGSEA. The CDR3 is CSVEGVDRGDGYTF. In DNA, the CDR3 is TGCAGCGTTGAGGGCGTCGACAGGGGGGATGGCTACACCTTC.